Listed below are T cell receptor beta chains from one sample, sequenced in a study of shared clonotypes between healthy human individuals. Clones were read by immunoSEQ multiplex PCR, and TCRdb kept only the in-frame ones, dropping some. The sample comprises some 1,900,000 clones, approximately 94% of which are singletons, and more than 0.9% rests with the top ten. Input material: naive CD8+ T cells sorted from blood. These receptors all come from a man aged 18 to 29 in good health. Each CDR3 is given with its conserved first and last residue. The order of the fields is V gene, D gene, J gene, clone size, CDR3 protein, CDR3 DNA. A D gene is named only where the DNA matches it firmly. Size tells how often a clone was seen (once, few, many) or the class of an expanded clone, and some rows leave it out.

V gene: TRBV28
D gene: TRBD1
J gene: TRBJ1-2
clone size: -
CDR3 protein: CASSSSEGALTRVYGYTF
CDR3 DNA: TGTGCCAGCAGCTCGTCGGAGGGGGCCCTCACCCGGGTCTATGGCTACACCTTC

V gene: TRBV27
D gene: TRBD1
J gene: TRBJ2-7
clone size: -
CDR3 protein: CASSVGQGNYEQYF
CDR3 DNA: TGTGCCAGCAGTGTCGGACAGGGCAACTACGAGCAGTACTTC

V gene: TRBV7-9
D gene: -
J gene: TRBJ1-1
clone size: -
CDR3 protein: CASSLDGPNTEAFF
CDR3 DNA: TGTGCCAGCAGCTTAGATGGCCCGAACACTGAAGCTTTCTTT

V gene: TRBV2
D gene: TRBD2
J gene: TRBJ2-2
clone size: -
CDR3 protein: CASSEGTTSTGELFF
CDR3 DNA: TGTGCCAGCAGTGAGGGGACTACGAGCACCGGGGAGCTGTTTTTT

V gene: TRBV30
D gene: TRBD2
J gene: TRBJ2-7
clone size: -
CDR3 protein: CAWSPLPGTSGRPPYEQYF
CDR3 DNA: TGTGCCTGGAGTCCCCTCCCCGGGACTAGCGGGAGGCCCCCCTACGAGCAGTACTTC

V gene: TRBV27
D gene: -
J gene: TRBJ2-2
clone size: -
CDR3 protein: CASSLLAGSGTGELFF
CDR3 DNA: TGTGCCAGCAGTTTATTGGCAGGGTCCGGGACCGGGGAGCTGTTTTTT

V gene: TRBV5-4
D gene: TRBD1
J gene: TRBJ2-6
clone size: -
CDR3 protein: CASSIPGTVASGANVLTF
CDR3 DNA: TGTGCCAGCAGCATTCCTGGGACAGTCGCCTCTGGGGCCAACGTCCTGACTTTC

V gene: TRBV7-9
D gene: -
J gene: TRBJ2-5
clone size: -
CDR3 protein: CASSPPGSGETQYF
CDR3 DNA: TGTGCCAGCAGCCCTCCCGGCTCTGGGGAGACCCAGTACTTC

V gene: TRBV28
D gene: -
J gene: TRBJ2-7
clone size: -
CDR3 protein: CASSLTGTYEQYF
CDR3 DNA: TGTGCCAGCAGTTTGACAGGAACCTACGAGCAGTACTTC

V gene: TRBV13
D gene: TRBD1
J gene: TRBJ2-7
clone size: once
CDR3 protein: CASSLGPGQILYEQYF
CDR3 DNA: TGTGCCAGCAGCTTAGGCCCGGGACAGATCCTCTACGAGCAGTACTTC

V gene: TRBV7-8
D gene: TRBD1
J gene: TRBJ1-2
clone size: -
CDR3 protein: CASSLKPGQGGYGYTF
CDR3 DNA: TGTGCCAGCAGCCTCAAACCGGGACAGGGGGGCTATGGCTACACCTTC

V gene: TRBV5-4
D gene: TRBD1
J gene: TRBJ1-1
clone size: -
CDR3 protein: CASSRLGQGRGTEAFF
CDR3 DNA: TGTGCCAGCAGCAGATTGGGACAGGGAAGAGGAACTGAAGCTTTCTTT

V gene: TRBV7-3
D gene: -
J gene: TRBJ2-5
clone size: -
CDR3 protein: CASSLIGWETQYF
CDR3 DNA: TGTGCCAGCAGCTTAATTGGGTGGGAGACCCAGTACTTC

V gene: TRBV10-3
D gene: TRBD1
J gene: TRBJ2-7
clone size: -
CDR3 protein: CAISEADRALHEQYF
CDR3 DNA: TGTGCCATCAGTGAGGCGGACAGGGCCCTCCACGAGCAGTACTTC

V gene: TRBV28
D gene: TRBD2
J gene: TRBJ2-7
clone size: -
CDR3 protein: CASSLRTSGTYEQYF
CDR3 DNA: TGTGCCAGCAGTTTGCGGACTAGCGGTACCTACGAGCAGTACTTC

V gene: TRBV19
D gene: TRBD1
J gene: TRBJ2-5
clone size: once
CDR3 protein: CASSVAGTEGETQYF
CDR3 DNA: TGTGCCAGTAGTGTCGCCGGGACAGAGGGAGAGACCCAGTACTTC

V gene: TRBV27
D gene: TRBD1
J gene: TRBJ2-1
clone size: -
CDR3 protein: CASGLGQGRIVEQFF
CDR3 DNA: TGTGCCAGCGGCCTGGGACAGGGAAGGATCGTTGAGCAGTTCTTC

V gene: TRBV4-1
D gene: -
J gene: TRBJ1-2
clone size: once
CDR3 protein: CASSQEGVGDYGYTF
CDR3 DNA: TGCGCCAGCAGCCAAGAAGGGGTGGGGGACTATGGCTACACCTTC

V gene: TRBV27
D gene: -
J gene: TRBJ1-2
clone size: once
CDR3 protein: CASRPSAGDTNYGYTF
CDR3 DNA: TGTGCCAGCAGGCCGTCCGCAGGGGACACTAACTATGGCTACACCTTC

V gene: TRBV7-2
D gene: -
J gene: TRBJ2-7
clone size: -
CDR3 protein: CASSFLAAEQYF
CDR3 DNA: TGTGCCAGCAGCTTCTTGGCGGCCGAGCAGTACTTC

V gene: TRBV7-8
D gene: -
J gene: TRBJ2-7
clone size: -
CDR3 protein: CASSLGQGLFEQYF
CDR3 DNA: TGTGCCAGCAGCTTAGGACAGGGACTGTTCGAGCAGTACTTC

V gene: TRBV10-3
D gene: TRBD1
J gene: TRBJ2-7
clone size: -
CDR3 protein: CAITIDRVMEQYF
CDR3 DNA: TGTGCCATCACCATAGACAGGGTTATGGAGCAGTACTTC

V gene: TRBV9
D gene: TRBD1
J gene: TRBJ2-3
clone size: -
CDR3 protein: CASSGRGPTDTQYF
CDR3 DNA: TGTGCCAGCAGCGGCAGGGGGCCAACAGATACGCAGTATTTT